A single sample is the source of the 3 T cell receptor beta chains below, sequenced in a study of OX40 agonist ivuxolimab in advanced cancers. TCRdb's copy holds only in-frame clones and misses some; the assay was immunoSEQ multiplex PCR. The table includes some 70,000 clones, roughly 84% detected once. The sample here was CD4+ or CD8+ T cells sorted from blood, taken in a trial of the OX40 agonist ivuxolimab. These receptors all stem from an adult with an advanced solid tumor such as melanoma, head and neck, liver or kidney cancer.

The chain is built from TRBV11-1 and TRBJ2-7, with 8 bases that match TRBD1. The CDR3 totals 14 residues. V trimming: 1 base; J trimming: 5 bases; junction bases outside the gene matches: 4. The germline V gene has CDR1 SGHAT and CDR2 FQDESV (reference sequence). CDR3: CASSLEPGGDEQYF. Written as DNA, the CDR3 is TGTGCCAGCAGCTTAGAACCAGGGGGCGACGAGCAGTACTTC.

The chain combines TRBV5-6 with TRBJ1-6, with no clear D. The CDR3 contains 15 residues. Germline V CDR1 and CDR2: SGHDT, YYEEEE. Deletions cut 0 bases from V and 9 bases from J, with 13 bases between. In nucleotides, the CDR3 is TGTGCCAGCAGCTTGGAACTCTACGGGCGTTCACCCCTCCACTTT. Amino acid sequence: CASSLELYGRSPLHF.

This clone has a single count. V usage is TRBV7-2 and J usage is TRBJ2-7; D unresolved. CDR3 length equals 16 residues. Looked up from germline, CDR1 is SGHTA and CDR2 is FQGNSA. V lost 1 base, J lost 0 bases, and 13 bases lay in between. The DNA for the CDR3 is TGTGCCAGCAGCTTAGATAGGGCCCGGAGCTCCTACGAGCAGTACTTC. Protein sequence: CASSLDRARSSYEQYF.